The source of this T cell receptor (beta chain) is a study of OX40 agonist ivuxolimab in advanced cancers. For the study at large: Antecedent anti-PD-1, anti-PD-L1 or anti-CTLA-4 therapy was permissible, with approximately 44% having received some. Study-wide results and limits: Low normalized clonal expansion also occurred in some nonresponding patients. Still undetermined is the antigen specificity of the expanded peripheral T cells. Among T cells, CD8+ cells averaged more expanded clones than CD4+ cells.

About this clone: The antigen remains undetermined.

Germline values: CDR1 MNHNS, CDR2 SASEGT. The V end was cut by 8 bases, the J end by 1 base, with 9 bases between. This CDR3 comprises 13 residues. Assay: immunoSEQ multiplex PCR; the TCRdb copy retains only in-frame clones and omits some. The data contain about 120,000 clones, just under 95% of them singletons. Material: CD4+ or CD8+ T cells sorted from blood, obtained in a trial of the OX40 agonist ivuxolimab. This clonotype originated in an adult with an advanced solid tumor such as melanoma, head and neck, liver or kidney cancer. The chain employs TRBV6-1 and TRBJ1-5; D call uncertain. CDR3 bases: TGTGCCAGCGGGGAGGGCAGCAATCAGCCCCAGCATTTT. Amino acids: CASGEGSNQPQHF.